These 5 T cell receptor beta chains originate from one sample sequenced in a study of neoadjuvant anti-PD-1 for oral cavity cancer. Here immunoSEQ multiplex PCR was the method, and the copy in TCRdb shows in-frame clones only, minus some. The data hold roughly 9,000 clones, with approximately 57% observed a single time. Sample time point: after neoadjuvant nivolumab, at surgical resection. The material sequenced was PBMCs, taken after nivolumab (anti-PD-1) treatment. Every receptor here comes from a person between 40 and 80 years old with oral cavity squamous cell carcinoma.

The genes are TRBV6-5 and TRBJ1-2; 7 bases agree with TRBD1. Germline CDR1 is MNHEY and CDR2 is SVGAGI. The CDR3 consists of 13 residues. Trimming removed 2 bases from V and 8 bases from J; junction bases left unmatched: 5. The CDR3 nucleotides are TGTGCCAGCAGTTACCACAGGGGCGTGGGCTACACCTTC. Encoded protein: CASSYHRGVGYTF.

The V call is TRBV5-1, the J call TRBJ1-6, with unresolved D. Looked up from germline, CDR1 is SGHRS and CDR2 is YFSETQ. The CDR3 has 15 amino acids. Trimming shortened V by 0 bases and J by 3 bases, and 7 bases separated the two germline ends. CDR3 coding DNA: TGCGCCAGCAGCTTGGAGGCGGACTATAATTCACCCCTCCACTTT. This gives the protein CASSLEADYNSPLHF.

Sample share makes this clone medium-sized. The gene calls are TRBV28 and TRBJ2-5; 10 bases match TRBD1. The CDR3 is made up of 16 amino acids. Trimming removed 4 bases from V and 5 bases from J; junction bases left unmatched: 10. Germline CDR1 and CDR2: MDHEN and SYDVKM. The CDR3 sequence: CASSSGGGTGDETQYF. The CDR3 coding sequence is TGTGCCAGCAGTTCCGGGGGCGGGACAGGGGACGAGACCCAGTACTTC.

The V call is TRBV19, the J call TRBJ1-2; a possible D gene is TRBD1 (6 bases). From germline, CDR1 is LNHDA and CDR2 SQIVND (reference sequence). V lost 2 bases, J lost 6 bases, and 13 bases lay in between. The CDR3 totals 14 residues. The CDR3 DNA reads as TGTGCCAGTAGTATAAATTACAGGGAACATGGCTACACCTTC. Translating it yields CASSINYREHGYTF.

In nucleotides, the CDR3 is TGTGCCAGCAGACACGACAGTTCTCCAACTAATGAAAAACTGTTTTTT. Protein: CASRHDSSPTNEKLFF. The V call is TRBV2, the J call TRBJ1-4, with a tentative D call TRBD1 (5 bases). The CDR3 contains 16 residues. V was trimmed by 6 bases and J by 0 bases, leaving 14 bases between them. The V gene's germline CDR1 is SNHLY and CDR2 FYNNEI.